The entry that follows covers one T cell receptor (beta chain) sequence. The antigen is not known. This entry comes from a study of response to subunit inactivated influenza vaccine. This CDR3 is 14 amino acids long. The germline V gene encodes CDR1 MNHNS and CDR2 SASEGT. V was clipped by 4 bases and J by 7 bases; unmatched bases: 6. Study results and caveats: The study's authors posited that every seasonal influenza vaccination enlists few new T cells.

TCRdb re-called the RT-PCR reads with MiXCR, one entry per CDR3 protein. This sample carries over 400,000 distinct CDR3 sequences, approximately 9.9% of them seen once, and the ten largest clones take about 12%. This specimen consisted of PBMCs from blood, obtained about 40 days after vaccination. The source of this sequence is a middle-aged man who received an inactivated influenza vaccine. V is TRBV6-1 and J is TRBJ1-3, with TRBD1 matching over 8 bases. CDR3 coding DNA: TGTGCCAGCAGTGTAACAGGGGGGGTCAACACCATATATTTT. As protein: CASSVTGGVNTIYF.